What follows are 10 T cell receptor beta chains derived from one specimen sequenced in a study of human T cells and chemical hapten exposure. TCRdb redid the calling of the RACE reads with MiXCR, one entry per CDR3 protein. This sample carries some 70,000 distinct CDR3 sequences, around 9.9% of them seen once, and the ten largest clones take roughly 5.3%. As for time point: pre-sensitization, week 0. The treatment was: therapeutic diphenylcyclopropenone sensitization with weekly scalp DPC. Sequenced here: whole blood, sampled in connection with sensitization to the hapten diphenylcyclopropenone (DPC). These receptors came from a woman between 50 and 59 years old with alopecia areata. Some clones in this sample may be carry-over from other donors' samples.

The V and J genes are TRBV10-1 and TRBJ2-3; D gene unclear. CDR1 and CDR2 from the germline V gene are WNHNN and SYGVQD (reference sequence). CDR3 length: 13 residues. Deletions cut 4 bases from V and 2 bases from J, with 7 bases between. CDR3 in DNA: TGCGCCAGCAGTGTCAGATCCACAGATACGCAGTATTTT. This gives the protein CASSVRSTDTQYF.

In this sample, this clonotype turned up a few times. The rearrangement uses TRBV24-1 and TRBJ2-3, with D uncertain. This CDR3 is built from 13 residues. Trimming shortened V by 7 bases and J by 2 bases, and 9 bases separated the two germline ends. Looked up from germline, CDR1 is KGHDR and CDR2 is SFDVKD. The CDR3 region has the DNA TGTGCCACCAGGCAGATTGACACAGATACGCAGTATTTT. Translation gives CATRQIDTDTQYF.

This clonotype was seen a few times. The DNA of the CDR3 is TGTGCCAGCAGCCCTGGGGTATCTGGGGCCAACGTCCTGACTTTC. Protein sequence: CASSPGVSGANVLTF. The chain links TRBV7-3 to TRBJ2-6; the D is unclear. Germline V lookup: CDR1 SGHTA, CDR2 FQGTGA. V was clipped by 5 bases and J by 1 base, with 9 bases between them. The CDR3 extends over 15 amino acids.

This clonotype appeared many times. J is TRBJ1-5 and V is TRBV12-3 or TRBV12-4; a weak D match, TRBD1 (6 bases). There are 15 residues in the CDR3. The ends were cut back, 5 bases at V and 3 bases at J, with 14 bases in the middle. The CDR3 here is CASSPYRDYNQPQHF. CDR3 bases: TGTGCCAGCAGTCCTTACAGGGATTACAATCAGCCCCAGCATTTT.

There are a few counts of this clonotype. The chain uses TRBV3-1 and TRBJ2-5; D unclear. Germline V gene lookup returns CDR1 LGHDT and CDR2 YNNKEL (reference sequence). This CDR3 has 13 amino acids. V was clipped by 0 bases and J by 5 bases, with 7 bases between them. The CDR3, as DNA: TGTGCCAGCAGCCAAGATCCCGGGGAGACCCAGTACTTC. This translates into CASSQDPGETQYF.

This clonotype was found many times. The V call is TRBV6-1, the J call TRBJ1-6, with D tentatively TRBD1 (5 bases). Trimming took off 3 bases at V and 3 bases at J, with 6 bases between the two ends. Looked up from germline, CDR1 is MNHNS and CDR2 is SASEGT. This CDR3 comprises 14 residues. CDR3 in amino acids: CASSDRDYNSPLHF. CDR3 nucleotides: TGTGCCAGCAGTGACAGGGACTATAATTCACCCCTCCACTTT.

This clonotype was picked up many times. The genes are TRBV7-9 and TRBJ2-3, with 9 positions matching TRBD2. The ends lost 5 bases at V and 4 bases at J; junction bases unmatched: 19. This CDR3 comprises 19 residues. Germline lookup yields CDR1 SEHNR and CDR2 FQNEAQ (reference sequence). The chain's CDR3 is CASSPVPIRLAGLSDTQYF. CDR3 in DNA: TGTGCCAGCAGCCCCGTCCCGATAAGGCTAGCGGGATTGTCAGATACGCAGTATTTT.

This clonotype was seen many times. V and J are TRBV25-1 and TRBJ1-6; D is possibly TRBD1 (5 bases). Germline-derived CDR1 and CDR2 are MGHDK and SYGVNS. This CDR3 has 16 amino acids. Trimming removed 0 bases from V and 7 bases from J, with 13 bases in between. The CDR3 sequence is CASSEYRGDRNSPLHF. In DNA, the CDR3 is TGTGCCAGCAGTGAATATCGAGGGGATAGAAATTCACCCCTCCACTTT.

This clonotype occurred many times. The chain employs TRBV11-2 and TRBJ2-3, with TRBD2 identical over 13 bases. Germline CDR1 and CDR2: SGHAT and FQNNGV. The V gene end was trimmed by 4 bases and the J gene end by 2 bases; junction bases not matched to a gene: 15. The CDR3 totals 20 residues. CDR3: CASSSRPGTSGTMPTDTQYF. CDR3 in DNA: TGTGCCAGCAGCTCGAGGCCCGGGACTAGCGGGACTATGCCCACAGATACGCAGTATTTT.

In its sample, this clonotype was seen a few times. The CDR3 loop reads CASGGGNGNTIYF. The DNA of the CDR3 is TGTGCCAGTGGTGGGGGGAATGGAAACACCATATATTTT. V is TRBV7-2 and J is TRBJ1-3; D may be TRBD1 (5 bases). This CDR3 is built from 13 residues. CDR1 SGHTA and CDR2 FQGNSA come from the germline V gene. V lost 9 bases, J lost 3 bases, and 12 bases lay in between.